This T cell receptor beta chain was sequenced for a study of shared clonotypes between healthy human individuals. Study conclusions and caveats: Relative to clonotypes present in all four donors, those not shared had lower generation probabilities.

The V gene's germline CDR1 is SGHTA and CDR2 FQGTGA. This CDR3 is built from 13 residues. Between the trimmed V and J ends, which lost 5 bases and 7 bases, there was a span of 15 bases. Concerning this clone itself: Antigen specificity is unknown.

The assay was immunoSEQ multiplex PCR, and TCRdb's table has in-frame clones only and misses some. Of 2 million to 3 million clones detected, roughly 93% appear once; the ten largest clones hold about 0.38%. None of the donors, who were healthy HIV-negative adults, had recently had acute infections or vaccinations. The sample consisted of naive CD4+ T cells from PBMCs. Subset indicated: CD45RA+ positively selected. The genes are TRBV7-3 and TRBJ2-7; either TRBD1 or TRBD2 may supply D (5 bases each). The source is a young man in good health. Some clones in this sample may be carry-over from other donors' samples. In DNA form, the CDR3 reads TGTGCCAGCAGCCGCGAAGAGGGGCGAGAGCAGTACTTC. This gives the protein CASSREEGREQYF.